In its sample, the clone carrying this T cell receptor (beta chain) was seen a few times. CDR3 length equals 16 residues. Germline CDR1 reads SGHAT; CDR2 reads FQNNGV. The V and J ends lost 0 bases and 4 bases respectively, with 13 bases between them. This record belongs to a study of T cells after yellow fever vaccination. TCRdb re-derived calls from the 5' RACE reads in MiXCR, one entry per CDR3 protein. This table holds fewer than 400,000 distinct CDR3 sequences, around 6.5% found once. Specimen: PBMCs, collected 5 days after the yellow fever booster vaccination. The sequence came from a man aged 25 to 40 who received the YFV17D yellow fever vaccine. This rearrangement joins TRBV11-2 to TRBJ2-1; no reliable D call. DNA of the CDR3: TGTGCCAGCAGCTTAGATCCAAAAATATATTACAATGAGCAGTTCTTC. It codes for CASSLDPKIYYNEQFF.